A single sample gave rise to the 4 T cell receptor beta chains below, sequenced in a study of read filtering for tumor transcriptome and immune sequencing. Molecular barcoded adaptors covering alpha/delta and beta/gamma chains were used on roughly 400 ng RNA. TCRdb reprocessed the reads via MiXCR and lists one record per CDR3 protein. The sample includes over 25,000 distinct CDR3 sequences, around 15% of them seen just once. The sequencing input was a population of CD138-negative cells sorted from bone marrow. Receptors originate from a donor older than 35 with multiple myeloma.

This clonotype was counted ten times or more. V is TRBV7-6 and J is TRBJ2-7; 8 nucleotides agree with TRBD2. CDR1 is SGHVS, CDR2 FNYEAQ, per germline. V dropped 5 bases and J dropped 6; count of bases not matched to a gene: 9. The CDR3 has 14 residues. CDR3 nucleotide sequence: TGTGCCAGCAGCCCTACCGGGGGGGGGGCCGAGCAGTACTTC. Its protein is CASSPTGGGAEQYF. The entire variable domain, with the rest obtained from reference TRBV7-6 and TRBJ2-7, is as follows: GAGVSQSPRYKVTKRGQDVALRCDPISGHVSLYWYRQALGQGPEFLTYFNYEAQQDKSGLPNDRFSAERPEGSISTLTIQRTEQRDSAMYRCASSPTGGGAEQYFGPGTRLTVT.

This clonotype appeared many times. V and J are TRBV6-1 and TRBJ2-1; weak D call: TRBD1 (6 bases). Deletions cut 5 bases from V and 2 bases from J, with 10 bases between. The germline V gene has CDR1 MNHNS and CDR2 SASEGT. The CDR3 has 14 amino acids. In DNA form, the CDR3 reads TGTGCCAGCAGTTTCAGGGGAGCCTACAATGAGCAGTTCTTC. It yields the protein CASSFRGAYNEQFF.

In its sample, this clonotype was seen many times. The genes are TRBV27 and TRBJ2-3; unclear D gene. Germline V gene sequence: CDR1 MNHEY, CDR2 SMNVEV (reference sequence). V was cut by 4 bases and J by 5 bases, with 7 bases left in between. The CDR3 runs to 12 residues. CDR3 in amino acids: CASSSDEDTQYF. Here the CDR3 DNA reads TGTGCCAGCAGTTCCGACGAAGATACGCAGTATTTT.

The gene calls are TRBV5-5 and TRBJ2-1, with D possibly TRBD1 on 5 matching bases. CDR3 size: 15 residues. Trimming shortened V by 4 bases and J by 2 bases, and 13 bases separated the two germline ends. Germline V gene lookup returns CDR1 SGHKS and CDR2 YYEKEE (reference sequence). The CDR3: CASSGATATYNEQFF. The CDR3 DNA follows: TGTGCCAGCAGCGGGGCAACAGCCACCTACAATGAGCAGTTCTTC. Looking up the rest from reference TRBV5-5 and TRBJ2-1 gives the full variable domain: DAGVTQSPTHLIKTRGQQVTLRCSPISGHKSVSWYQQVLGQGPQFIFQYYEKEERGRGNFPDRFSARQFPNYSSELNVNALLLGDSALYLCASSGATATYNEQFFGPGTRLTVL.